This TCR beta chain was sequenced during a study of blood T cells in healthy people across ages. Study-wide points: PBMCs that were unsorted prevented a conclusive naive versus antigen-experienced comparison.

The V gene lost 3 bases and the J gene lost 5 bases, with 18 bases spanning the gap. Germline V gene lookup returns CDR1 SGDLS and CDR2 YYNGEE. The CDR3 contains 15 residues. A J-beta primer mix and a sample-barcoded 5' primer were used in a second PCR of roughly 6 to 12 cycles. One entry per CDR3 protein, called by TCRdb with MiXCR from the 5' RACE reads. The data contain around 800,000 distinct CDR3 sequences, 20% to 30% of them singletons. Per individual sample, total RNA of at least 5.5 micrograms was extracted. On this clonotype itself: Its matching antigen is unknown.

This sample was shared with a second study, whose subject was T cells of mothers and their children. That source adds: Regardless of relatedness, pairs show thymic selection shaping TCR recombination output in a similar manner.

This receptor was obtained from a boy between 5 and 17 years old in good health. This chain uses TRBV9 with TRBJ2-7; the D is unclear. The sample was blood. CDR3 region: CASSAPPGSSDEQYF. CDR3 DNA sequence: TGTGCCAGCAGCGCCCCCCCGGGTAGCAGTGACGAGCAGTACTTC.